This T cell receptor (beta chain) comes out of a study of cytomegalovirus exposure and HLA in healthy donors (dated 2017 in TCRdb). For context, the study as a whole: In an earlier analysis of some 610 of the donors, 250 to 350 Gb of sequence data and 90 million to 130 million unique TCR beta sequences from approximately 180 million T cells were reported. On average, roughly 250,000 unique TCR beta nucleotide sequences were sequenced per donor among 398 genotyped donors of the cohort, with roughly 19% of those sequences being non-productive. To predict cytomegalovirus infection status, the study brought together high-throughput TCR immunosequencing, statistical association of individual TCRs with disease status, and machine learning. All discovery cohort repertoires had been generated using a single sequencing platform. Roughly 5 DR-DQ haplotypes were handled as single units for association and clustering, since linkage in the cohort was strong. A later analysis re-analyzed previously published TCR beta repertoires from 500 to 700 donors and added high-resolution HLA genotyping to study TCR occurrence patterns. An early release covering just under 650 HLA-typed donors comprised approximately 290 gigabases of sequencing data and approximately 85 million unique TCR sequences. Alongside the repertoire data, information on donor age, sex, ethnicity and CMV serostatus was compiled. Rather than using new phenotypic data, the later analysis identified candidate immune exposures from TCR beta sequences and from how often those sequences occurred across donors. In an earlier analysis of roughly 580 of the donors, high-throughput TCR beta sequencing was used to judge whether each TCR beta V gene segment behaved as functional or pseudogenic. Of the 398 genotyped donors, over 70% fell in the genetic ancestry cluster associated with self-reported Caucasian donors. Genome-wide SNP genotypes for about 65% of the roughly 670 donors were used in a later genetic analysis, which treated that subset as a discovery cohort. The number of typed donors differed by locus: roughly 629-630 for A, B, C, DRB1 and DQB1; 500 to 550 for DQA1; 600 to 610 for DPA1; and some 470 for DPB1. HLA typing included class I and class II loci at four-digit resolution. Along with the approximately 700-subject first cohort, a separate validation cohort of over a hundred different subjects was used. Using immunosequencing, the study profiled T cell repertoires from 550 to 750 subjects and related those repertoires to cytomegalovirus serostatus. The aim of the study was to test whether cataloging public T cell receptors could identify signatures of past pathogen exposure.

The cohort comprised 710 or so healthy bone marrow donors. Cohort members were all nominally healthy when sampled, although unrecorded immune exposures were likely present. The donor tested CMV seronegative and was one of the 352 seronegative cohort members. A peripheral blood sample was provided by each donor, and peripheral blood mononuclear cells were used for TCR beta sequencing. The Qiagen DNeasy Blood Extraction Kit was used to extract genomic DNA from the blood cell samples. From cysteine to phenylalanine, the CDR3 is 12 amino acids long. The CDR3 DNA has 36 bases and is translated from base 1. V was cut back by 5 bases and J by 4 bases, leaving a gap of 9 bases between them. From a lookup of the germline V gene (reference sequence), CDR1 and CDR2 are LNHDA and SQIVND. The library was generated by the immunoSEQ multiplex PCR assay. For the multiplex PCR, a mixture combining 60 forward primers for TCR Vbeta segments and 13 reverse primers for TCR Jbeta segments was used. The CDR3 region of rearranged TCR beta genes was amplified from genomic DNA with a multiplex PCR assay. The amplified TCR beta libraries were sequenced on the Illumina HiSeq System as 87-base-pair reads. The published analysis was carried out like this. Across the 640 or so repertoires, a later analysis counted 78 million or so unique TCR beta chains, some 11 million of which were shared by at least two donors. Raw reads were error-corrected and collapsed into unique sequences with a nearest-neighbor algorithm that merged closely related sequences to remove PCR and sequencing errors. V, D and J gene segments were assigned by aligning CDR3 sequences to IMGT reference sequences. For a sequence to be retained, at least a six-nucleotide match to both a V gene segment and a J gene segment was required. A rearrangement counted as productive if the CDR3 had no stop codons and remained in frame with V and J, and every other rearrangement counted as non-productive. Following IMGT convention, CDR3 was defined as the stretch from the second conserved V-encoded cysteine to the conserved J-encoded phenylalanine. In an earlier analysis of more than 550 of the donors, sequences lacking an unambiguous match to a single V gene segment were excluded. An earlier analysis of some 610 of the donors called V segments functional above 56.7% productive rearrangements and segregating when the between-donor standard deviation exceeded 5%. A statistical classification framework was built for diagnosing cytomegalovirus status from the catalog of TCR beta chain sequences. A later analysis assigned V and J genes by comparing TCR nucleotide sequences with IMGT/GENE-DB human TR gene sequences. In a later analysis, CDR3 sequences and most-parsimonious VDJ recombination scenarios were assigned using the TCRdist pipeline. A later analysis defined each TCR beta chain by its CDR3 amino acid sequence plus V-gene family, and excluded reads lacking a unique V-gene family. As a way to deal with suspected cross-contamination and a sequencing artifact, a later analysis dropped roughly 600 nucleotide sequences that were highly shared and had low generation probability. In a later analysis, a clonal expansion index was calculated for each public chain from normalized within-repertoire ranks of inferred template counts. Generation probabilities in a later analysis came from a VDJ recombination model fitted to out-of-frame rearrangements, and those results were checked against IGoR. Hypergeometric tests were used in a later analysis to score TCR-TCR, TCR-HLA and TCR-CMV co-occurrence, with a repertoire-size bias correction applied to the TCR pairs. False discovery rates were estimated in a later analysis by permuting HLA or CMV assignments 20 times. In a later analysis, co-occurring TCRs were grouped using DBSCAN, with TCRdist sequence similarity added in when clustering inside HLA-allele-positive subsets. Repertoires with fewer than 30,000 or more than 120,000 public chains were left out of co-occurrence clustering, as were a handful of repertoires with anomalous nucleotide sharing. TCRdb obtained this table from immuneACCESS and retained in-frame rearrangements with V and J assigned. These tables miss some clones; where compared with another copy, unresolved V genes account for less than half of the shortfall, and the remainder is unexplained. V, J and clone size are taken as reported in that table, and D and trimming were inferred from the DNA itself. This sample gives 150,000 to 200,000 clones in total; around four fifths of them show up just once. The ten biggest clones cover around 1.4% of the sample.

As concerns this clone: It lacks a known antigen. Per-base quality was not reported, and no clone a single base away is much larger than it.

Overall study outcomes, separate from this receptor: The presence/absence analyses assumed that sequencing depth was roughly uniform across donors, and that assumption may not be true. In a later analysis, TCR association rates were found to vary across HLA loci, with the most associated TCRs seen for DRB1 alleles and the fewest for HLA-C alleles. According to a later analysis, parvovirus B19, influenza, CMV and Epstein-Barr virus appeared linked to several top co-occurrence clusters. Because some donors lacked HLA typing at each locus, the association tests relied only on the typed subset. Across donors, most TCR sequences were observed very rarely, whereas some public TCRs were present in many individuals. According to a later analysis, most CMV-associated TCR beta chains appeared to be HLA-restricted, and the HLA associations seemed to be driven largely by CMV exposure. Some IMGT-functional V segments, including TRBV6-2 and TRBV6-3, could not be told apart with the 87-base-pair reads, so those segments were excluded. A cluster of highly shared sequence variants was judged likely to be a technical artifact of the sequencing pipeline. In a later analysis, some 18,000 TCR beta sequences were associated with specific HLA alleles at a false discovery rate of 0.05. It was suggested by the authors that the approach could potentially be generalized to other disease states and immunological phenotypes. In both the original and validation cohorts, the classifier was reported to diagnose cytomegalovirus status with high specificity and sensitivity. Correlated functional status among segregating V segments might be attributable to linkage disequilibrium, but an unknown experimental factor could not be ruled out. Assigning TCR associations to individual alleles was difficult when HLA alleles, especially DR and DQ, strongly co-occurred. A further reported finding was that TCR beta sequences accurately predicted the HLA-A and HLA-B alleles for most subjects in the first cohort. The study listed approximately 150 TCR beta chains as associated with cytomegalovirus. In a later genetic analysis, fewer N-insertions in productive TCRs were reported among donors in an Asian-associated ancestry cluster than the roughly 700-donor mean. For the cohort, immune exposure information was limited to CMV serostatus. In vitro tests confirmed that a few of the cytomegalovirus-associated TCR beta chains recognize cytomegalovirus antigens. A later genetic analysis associated a missense DCLRE1C variant with V-gene and J-gene trimming of TCR beta chains, and an independent cohort replicated the association. The earlier analysis of almost 600 of the donors excluded 15 to 20 rarely observed V segments, including chromosome 9 orphons, because counts were too low. Compared with equally common non-associated chains, HLA-associated TCR beta chains in a later analysis were more clonally expanded and had lower generation probabilities. Broadly in line with IMGT annotations, most TCR beta V segments showed up in productive rearrangements about 90% or about 30% of the time in an earlier analysis of approximately 640 of the donors. In this cohort, only TCR beta chains were sequenced, and detectable features were limited by the absence of alpha or paired-chain data.

The source of this sequence is a male donor in good health and CMV-seronegative. The chain is made from TRBV19 and TRBJ2-7, with the D gene not clear enough to name. Material: PBMCs. The DNA is as follows: TGTGCCAGTAGTTCCGACGGGTACGAGCAGTACTTC. Translation gives CASSSDGYEQYF.